The present entry profiles one T cell receptor (beta chain) with its context. Its target is not known. The CDR3 sequence is 13 residues long. Trimming stripped 5 bases from V and 1 base from J, with 8 bases between. CDR1 is MNHNY, CDR2 SVGAGI, per germline (reference sequence). TCRdb's copy holds only in-frame clones and misses some; the assay was immunoSEQ multiplex PCR. The table shows around 94,000 clones, with more than 85% occurring only once. These data come from a study of OX40 agonist ivuxolimab in advanced cancers. Study overall: At about 81% male, the cohort had a mean age of about 60 years, ranging from about 20 to 90. General study points: Expanded peripheral T-cell antigen specificity went undetermined. On average, a greater number of expanded clones characterised CD8+ T cells relative to CD4+.

The TCR was taken from an adult with an advanced solid tumor such as melanoma, head and neck, liver or kidney cancer. The gene calls are TRBV6-6 and TRBJ2-5; D call uncertain. Sequenced material: CD4+ or CD8+ T cells sorted from blood, taken in a trial of the OX40 agonist ivuxolimab. This chain's CDR3 is CASSKGIQETQYF. The CDR3 DNA follows: TGTGCCAGCAGTAAAGGGATCCAAGAGACCCAGTACTTC.